What follows are 18 T cell receptor beta chains derived from one specimen sequenced in a study of blood T cells in healthy people across ages. Alongside a J-beta primer mix, a sample-barcoded 5' primer served in a second PCR lasting roughly 6 to 12 cycles. Each CDR3 protein gets one entry after TCRdb re-called the 5' RACE reads with MiXCR. The sample lists fewer than 2 million distinct CDR3 sequences, about 39% occurring once. Material for sequencing was blood. These receptors originate from a human donor in good health.

The rearrangement joins TRBV5-5 to TRBJ2-7; D might be TRBD1 or TRBD2, each matching 6 bases. The CDR3 runs to 15 residues. The germline V and J ends were trimmed by 0 bases and 2 bases, with 12 bases remaining between them. Germline assignment: CDR1 SGHKS and CDR2 YYEKEE (reference sequence). The CDR3 DNA is TGTGCCAGCAGCTTGGCGGGGGCGCAAACCTACGAGCAGTACTTC. This sequence encodes CASSLAGAQTYEQYF.

The rearrangement joins TRBV20-1 to TRBJ2-3, with TRBD2 matching over 10 bases. The CDR3 contains 15 residues. Germline CDR1 is DFQATT and CDR2 is SNEGSKA (reference sequence). V dropped 5 bases and J dropped 6; count of bases not matched to a gene: 11. The CDR3 DNA reads as TGCAGTGCTTTTCTACTAGCGGGGAGGGCGGATACGCAGTATTTT. Translating it yields CSAFLLAGRADTQYF.

The chain is built from TRBV2 and TRBJ1-1; no definite D call. Trimming cost V 4 bases and J 1 base, with 7 bases left between them. Per germline, CDR1 SNHLY and CDR2 FYNNEI. The CDR3 extends over 13 amino acids. The CDR3 region has the DNA TGTGCCAGCAGTGCTTGGCAGAACACTGAAGCTTTCTTT. Amino acids: CASSAWQNTEAFF.

The rearrangement links TRBV10-3 to TRBJ2-4; TRBD1 matches at 9 bases. TRBJ2-7 explains the end of the DNA better; the J call may be wrong. Germline lookup yields CDR1 ENHRY and CDR2 SYGVKD. There are 14 residues in the CDR3. CDR3 coding DNA: TGTGCCATCAGTCAATCGGGACAGGGCTCCGAGCAGTACTTC. Amino acids: CAISQSGQGSEQYF.

The rearrangement joins TRBV28 to TRBJ1-2; TRBD1 might be the D (6 bases). Germline CDR1 and CDR2: MDHEN and SYDVKM. The CDR3 sequence is 13 residues long. V was shortened by 5 bases and J by 7 bases, with 14 bases between the two germline ends. CDR3 coding DNA: TGTGCCAGCAGTCGCGGGACATCAACTGGCTACACCTTC. Protein product: CASSRGTSTGYTF.

This chain uses TRBV9 with TRBJ1-2; tentatively, D is TRBD1 (5 bases). Looked up from germline, CDR1 is SGDLS and CDR2 is YYNGEE. The CDR3 totals 18 residues. Trimming pared 2 bases from V and 5 bases from J, leaving 25 bases between. CDR3 loop: CASSVHSTPLAGRYGYTF. CDR3 DNA: TGTGCCAGCAGCGTCCATTCGACACCTTTGGCGGGGCGGTATGGCTACACCTTC.

This clonotype was observed a handful of times. V usage is TRBV2 and J usage is TRBJ2-3; D tentatively fits TRBD1 or TRBD2 (6 bases each). Germline CDR1 and CDR2: SNHLY and FYNNEI. V was cut by 8 bases and J by 10 bases, with 16 bases left in between. The CDR3 spans 12 residues. CDR3 DNA: TGTGCCAGCCAGGGGAGGAGGGATGCGCAGTATTTT. Translated: CASQGRRDAQYF.

The table lists this clonotype with a few counts. The gene calls are TRBV7-9 and TRBJ1-1, with unresolved D. Germline loops: CDR1 SEHNR, CDR2 FQNEAQ (reference sequence). Trimming removed 2 bases at V and 11 bases at J, with 12 bases between. This CDR3 has 12 amino acids. CDR3 sequence: CASSLSPGSAFF. The CDR3 DNA follows: TGTGCCAGCAGCTTATCCCCGGGATCGGCTTTCTTT.

The chain has TRBV7-2 and TRBJ1-5, with D tentatively TRBD1 (5 bases). Germline CDR1 and CDR2: SGHTA and FQGNSA. Trimming pared 4 bases from V and 4 bases from J, leaving 11 bases between. The CDR3 consists of 14 residues. The CDR3 reads CASSWRQQNQPQHF. The CDR3 DNA reads TGTGCCAGCAGCTGGCGACAGCAAAATCAGCCCCAGCATTTT.

The rearrangement links TRBV11-2 to TRBJ2-3, with 8 bases fitting TRBD2. Trimming cost V 8 bases and J 3 bases; bases outside gene matches: 4. Germline lookup yields CDR1 SGHAT and CDR2 FQNNGV. The CDR3 runs 13 residues. In DNA, the CDR3 is TGTGCCAGCTTCCCGGGGGGGACAGATACGCAGTATTTT. It codes for CASFPGGTDTQYF.

The V and J genes are TRBV11-3 and TRBJ1-2; D unclear. The germline CDR1 and CDR2 sequences are SGHNT and YENEEA. Trimming removed 3 bases at V and 0 bases at J, with 8 bases between. The CDR3 has 14 amino acids. CDR3 in amino acids: CASSLKVANYGYTF. The CDR3, as DNA: TGTGCCAGCAGCTTGAAAGTAGCTAACTATGGCTACACCTTC.

This clonotype has ten or more counts. The chain employs TRBV20-1 and TRBJ2-7, with 7 bases lining up with TRBD1. CDR1 is DFQATT, CDR2 SNEGSKA, per germline (reference sequence). This CDR3 is built from 13 residues. With V trimmed by 3 bases and J by 2 bases, 4 bases remained unmatched. For the CDR3, the DNA is TGCAGTGCTAGCATGGACAGGACCTACGAGCAGTACTTC. Translated: CSASMDRTYEQYF.

This rearrangement joins TRBV7-6 to TRBJ2-1; D may be TRBD2 (5 bases). From germline, CDR1 is SGHVS and CDR2 FNYEAQ. The CDR3 totals 15 residues. The V end lost 0 bases, the J end lost 5 bases, and 11 bases lay between the germline ends. CDR3 sequence: CASSLASASNNEQFF. Here the CDR3 DNA reads TGTGCCAGCAGCTTAGCGTCAGCTAGCAACAATGAGCAGTTCTTC.

V is TRBV29-1 and J is TRBJ2-3; weak D call: TRBD2 (5 bases). In germline, CDR1 is SQVTM, CDR2 ANQGSEA. V lost 7 bases, J lost 6 bases, and 14 bases lay in between. The CDR3 is made up of 12 amino acids. In nucleotides, the CDR3 is TGCAGCGGAAAGAGGGCGGCGGATACGCAGTATTTT. Protein sequence: CSGKRAADTQYF.

This clonotype has just one count. The chain has TRBV6-2 or TRBV6-3 and TRBJ2-2; TRBD1 agrees at 7 bases. With V trimmed by 4 bases and J by 4 bases, 3 bases remained unmatched. Per the germline V gene, CDR1 is MNHEY and CDR2 is SVGEGT. There are 14 residues in the CDR3. As DNA, the CDR3 is TGTGCCAGCAGTTGGGCAGGGGGCACCGGGGAGCTGTTTTTT. Protein sequence: CASSWAGGTGELFF.

This clonotype has more than one count but fewer than ten. V and J are TRBV7-9 and TRBJ2-7, with D maybe TRBD2 (5 bases). This CDR3 contains 12 residues. Germline V gene sequence: CDR1 SEHNR, CDR2 FQNEAQ (reference sequence). V gave up 4 bases and J gave up 9 bases, with 13 bases separating them. The CDR3 region is CASSSASAAQYF. CDR3 coding DNA: TGTGCCAGCAGCTCCGCGTCAGCGGCGCAGTACTTC. The variable domain in full, with the rest retrieved from reference TRBV7-9 and TRBJ2-7, is DTGVSQNPRHKITKRGQNVTFRCDPISEHNRLYWYRQTLGQGPEFLTYFQNEAQLEKSRLLSDRFSAERPKGSFSTLEIQRTEQGDSAMYLCASSSASAAQYFGPGTRLTVT.

This clonotype was recorded a few times. The V gene is TRBV20-1, the J gene TRBJ1-1, with D maybe TRBD1 (5 bases). V was trimmed by 2 bases and J by 3 bases, leaving 7 bases between them. There are 12 residues in the CDR3. Germline CDR1 DFQATT, CDR2 SNEGSKA (reference sequence). CDR3 coding DNA: TGCAGTGCTAGAATACAGGACACTGAAGCTTTCTTT. Translated, it gives CSARIQDTEAFF.

This clonotype came up a few times. The chain carries TRBV5-5 and TRBJ2-7; a weak D match, TRBD1 (6 bases). V was clipped by 4 bases and J by 3 bases, with 17 bases between them. The CDR3 totals 15 residues. Germline V CDR1 and CDR2: SGHKS, YYEKEE (reference sequence). DNA of the CDR3: TGTGCCAGCAGCCCGGACAGCCTAATACTCTACGAGCAGTACTTC. This codes for CASSPDSLILYEQYF. The full variable domain, in which reference TRBV5-5 and TRBJ2-7 provide the parts outside the CDR3, is DAGVTQSPTHLIKTRGQQVTLRCSPISGHKSVSWYQQVLGQGPQFIFQYYEKEERGRGNFPDRFSARQFPNYSSELNVNALLLGDSALYLCASSPDSLILYEQYFGPGTRLTVT.